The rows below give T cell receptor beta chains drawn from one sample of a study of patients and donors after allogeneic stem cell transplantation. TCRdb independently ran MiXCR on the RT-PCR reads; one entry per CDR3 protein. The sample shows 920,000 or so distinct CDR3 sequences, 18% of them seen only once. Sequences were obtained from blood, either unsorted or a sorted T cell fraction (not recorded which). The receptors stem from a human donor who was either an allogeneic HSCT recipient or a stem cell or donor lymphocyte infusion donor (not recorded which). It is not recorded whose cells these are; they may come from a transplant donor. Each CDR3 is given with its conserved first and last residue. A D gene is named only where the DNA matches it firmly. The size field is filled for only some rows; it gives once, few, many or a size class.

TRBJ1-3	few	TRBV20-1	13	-	CSASSRRGDTIYF	TGCAGTGCTAGTAGCAGACGAGGGGACACCATATATTTT
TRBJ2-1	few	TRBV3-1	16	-	CASSQAGAPSYNEQFF	TGTGCCAGCAGCCAAGCAGGGGCCCCCTCTTACAATGAGCAGTTCTTC
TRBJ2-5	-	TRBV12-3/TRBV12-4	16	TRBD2	CASSRGLAGIQETQYF	TGTGCCAGCAGCCGAGGACTAGCGGGGATACAAGAGACCCAGTACTTC
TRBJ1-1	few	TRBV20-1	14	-	CSARPTIDNTEAFF	TGCAGTGCTAGACCAACGATAGACAACACTGAAGCTTTCTTT
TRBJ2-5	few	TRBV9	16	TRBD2	CASSVLGAGGLETQYF	TGTGCCAGCAGCGTCCTCGGCGCGGGGGGGTTAGAGACCCAGTACTTC
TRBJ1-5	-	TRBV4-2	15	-	CASSQGAQDLQPQHF	TGTGCCAGCAGCCAAGGAGCACAGGACCTTCAGCCCCAGCATTTT
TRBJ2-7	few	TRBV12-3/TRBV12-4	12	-	CASSHLRQEQYF	TGTGCCAGCAGCCACCTCCGACAGGAGCAGTACTTC
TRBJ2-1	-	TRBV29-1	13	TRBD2	CSVDGLAGVRQFF	TGCAGCGTTGACGGGTTAGCGGGAGTTCGGCAGTTCTTC
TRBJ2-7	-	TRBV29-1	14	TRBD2	CSVPKAGSSYEQYF	TGCAGCGTCCCTAAAGCGGGGAGCTCCTACGAGCAGTACTTC
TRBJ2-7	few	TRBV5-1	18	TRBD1	CASSLASRQGQGVYEQYF	TGCGCCAGCAGCTTGGCCAGCCGTCAGGGACAGGGAGTCTACGAGCAGTACTTC
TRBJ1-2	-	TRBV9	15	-	CASSVAGHGRFGYTF	TGTGCCAGCAGCGTAGCGGGACACGGTCGGTTTGGCTACACCTTC
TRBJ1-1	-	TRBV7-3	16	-	CASSLRPRWVGTEAFF	TGTGCCAGCAGCTTAAGGCCCCGTTGGGTGGGCACTGAAGCTTTCTTT
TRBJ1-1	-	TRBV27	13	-	CASSLSRGGLTFF	TGTGCCAGCAGTTTATCGAGAGGGGGGTTGACTTTCTTT
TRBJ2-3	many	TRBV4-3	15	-	CASSQGDVPTDTQYF	TGCGCCAGCAGCCAAGGGGATGTCCCCACAGATACGCAGTATTTT
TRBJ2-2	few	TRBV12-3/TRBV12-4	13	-	CASHGPDTGELFF	TGTGCCAGTCACGGACCGGACACCGGGGAGCTGTTTTTT
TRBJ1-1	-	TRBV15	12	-	CATSRVGGWAFF	TGTGCCACCAGCAGAGTAGGGGGGTGGGCTTTCTTT
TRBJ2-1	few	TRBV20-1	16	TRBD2	CSARDGLAGGYNEQFF	TGCAGTGCTAGAGATGGTCTAGCGGGGGGGTACAATGAGCAGTTCTTC
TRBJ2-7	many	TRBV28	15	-	CASSSPRGAIYEQYF	TGTGCCAGCAGTTCGCCCCGGGGGGCGATCTACGAGCAGTACTTC
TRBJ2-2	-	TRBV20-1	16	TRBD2	CSARGVAGGYTGELFF	TGCAGTGCTAGAGGGGTAGCGGGAGGGTACACCGGGGAGCTGTTTTTT
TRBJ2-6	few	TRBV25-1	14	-	CASSEGTGANVLTF	TGTGCCAGCAGTGAGGGGACTGGGGCCAACGTCCTGACTTTC
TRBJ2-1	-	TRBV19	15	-	CATRVTLSSYNEQFF	TGTGCCACCAGGGTGACACTCAGCTCCTACAATGAGCAGTTCTTC
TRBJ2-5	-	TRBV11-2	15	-	CASSLEFRVEETQYF	TGTGCCAGCAGCTTAGAATTTAGGGTTGAAGAGACCCAGTACTTC
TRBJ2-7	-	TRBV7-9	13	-	CASSPRTPYEQYF	TGTGCCAGCAGCCCCCGGACACCCTACGAGCAGTACTTC
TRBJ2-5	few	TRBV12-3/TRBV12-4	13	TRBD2	CASRREGGETQYF	TGTGCCAGCAGGCGGGAGGGCGGAGAGACCCAGTACTTC
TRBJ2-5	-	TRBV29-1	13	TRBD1	CRRAEDRGETQYF	TGCAGGCGGGCCGAGGACAGGGGGGAGACCCAGTACTTC
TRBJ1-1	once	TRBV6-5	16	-	CASSYLLGRLNTEAFF	TGTGCCAGCAGTTACCTTTTAGGACGGCTGAACACTGAAGCTTTCTTT
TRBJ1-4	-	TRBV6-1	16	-	CASRLRGASTNEKLFF	TGTGCCAGCAGGCTGCGGGGGGCCTCAACTAATGAAAAACTGTTTTTT
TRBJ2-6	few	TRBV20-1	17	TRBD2	CSARPGGRGSGANVLTF	TGCAGTGCCCGACCGGGGGGGAGGGGCTCTGGGGCCAACGTCCTGACTTTC
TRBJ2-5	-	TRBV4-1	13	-	CASSQGGMETQYF	TGCGCCAGCAGCCAAGGGGGGATGGAGACCCAGTACTTC
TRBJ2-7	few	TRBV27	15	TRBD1	CASRRPDRPSYEQYF	TGTGCCAGCAGACGCCCGGACAGGCCGTCCTACGAGCAGTACTTC
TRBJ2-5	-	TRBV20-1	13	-	CSASRLVHETQYF	TGCAGTGCTAGTCGGTTAGTCCACGAGACCCAGTACTTC
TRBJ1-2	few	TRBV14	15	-	CASSQDRLRGYGYTF	TGTGCCAGCAGCCAAGACAGGCTTAGAGGCTATGGCTACACCTTC
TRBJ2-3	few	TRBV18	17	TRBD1	CASSPGTGGLSTDTQYF	TGTGCCAGCTCACCCGGGACAGGGGGCCTTAGCACAGATACGCAGTATTTT
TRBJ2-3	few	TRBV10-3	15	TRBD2	CAISGGGLGTDTQYF	TGTGCCATCTCCGGGGGGGGGCTGGGGACAGATACGCAGTATTTT
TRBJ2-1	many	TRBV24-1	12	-	CATANRVNEQFF	TGTGCCACCGCCAACAGGGTAAATGAGCAGTTCTTC
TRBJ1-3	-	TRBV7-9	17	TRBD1	CASSFQRQGARGNTIYF	TGTGCCAGCAGCTTCCAAAGACAGGGGGCGCGGGGAAACACCATATATTTT
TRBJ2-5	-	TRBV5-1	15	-	CASSGGGRQQETQYF	TGCGCCAGCAGCGGGGGGGGCCGGCAACAAGAGACCCAGTACTTC
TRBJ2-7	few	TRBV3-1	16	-	CASSHALGYKAYEQYF	TGTGCCAGCAGCCACGCCCTGGGTTACAAAGCCTACGAGCAGTACTTC
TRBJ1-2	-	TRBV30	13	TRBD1	CAWSVDRGDGYTF	TGTGCCTGGAGTGTAGACAGGGGTGATGGCTACACCTTC
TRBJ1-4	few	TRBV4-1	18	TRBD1	CASSQTRDSLVFGEKLFF	TGCGCCAGCAGCCAAACCCGGGACAGTCTTGTCTTCGGGGAAAAACTGTTTTTT
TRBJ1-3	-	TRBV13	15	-	CASSPGWAAGNTIYF	TGTGCCAGCAGCCCTGGTTGGGCTGCAGGAAACACCATATATTTT
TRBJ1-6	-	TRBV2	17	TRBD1	CASRAQGAQGYNSPLHF	TGTGCCAGCAGAGCCCAGGGGGCACAGGGCTATAATTCACCCCTCCACTTT
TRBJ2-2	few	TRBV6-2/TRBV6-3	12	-	CASSWAYGELFF	TGTGCCAGCAGTTGGGCGTACGGGGAGCTGTTTTTT
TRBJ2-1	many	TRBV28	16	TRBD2	CASSLGLADIGNEQFF	TGTGCCAGCAGTTTGGGTCTAGCGGATATTGGGAATGAGCAGTTCTTC
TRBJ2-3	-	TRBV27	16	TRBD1	CASSFSGQRISDTQYF	TGTGCCAGCAGTTTTTCGGGACAGAGAATATCAGATACGCAGTATTTT
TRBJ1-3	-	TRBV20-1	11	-	CSAASGNTIYF	TGCAGTGCAGCAAGTGGAAACACCATATATTTT
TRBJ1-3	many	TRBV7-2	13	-	CASSVVAGNTIYF	TGTGCCAGCAGCGTCGTGGCTGGAAACACCATATATTTT
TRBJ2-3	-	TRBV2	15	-	CASSGDRRPTDTQYF	TGTGCCAGCAGTGGCGACCGCCGACCCACAGATACGCAGTATTTT
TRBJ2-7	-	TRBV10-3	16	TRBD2	CAILSSTSGGDYEQYF	TGTGCCATCTTATCTTCGACTAGCGGGGGGGACTACGAGCAGTACTTC
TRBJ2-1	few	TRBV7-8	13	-	CASSFGGLNEQFF	TGTGCCAGCAGCTTCGGGGGGCTTAATGAGCAGTTCTTC
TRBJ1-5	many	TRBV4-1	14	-	CASSQDGSNQPQHF	TGCGCCAGCAGCCAAGACGGTAGCAATCAGCCCCAGCATTTT
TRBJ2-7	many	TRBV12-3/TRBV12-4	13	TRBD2	CASSWGLAGEQYF	TGTGCCAGCAGTTGGGGGCTAGCGGGCGAGCAGTACTTC
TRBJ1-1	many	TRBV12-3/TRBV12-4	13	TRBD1	CASSNAPGQEAFF	TGTGCCAGCAGTAACGCACCGGGACAGGAAGCTTTCTTT
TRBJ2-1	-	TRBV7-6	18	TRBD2	CASSLAFSGRTAKNEQFF	TGTGCCAGCAGCTTAGCTTTTAGCGGGAGGACCGCAAAAAATGAGCAGTTCTTC
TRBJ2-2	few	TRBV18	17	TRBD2	CASSPDPSGGNTGELFF	TGTGCCAGCTCACCTGATCCTAGCGGGGGCAACACCGGGGAGCTGTTTTTT
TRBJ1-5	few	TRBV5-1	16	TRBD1	CASSLGPGQTNQPQHF	TGCGCCAGCAGCTTAGGTCCGGGACAGACCAATCAGCCCCAGCATTTT
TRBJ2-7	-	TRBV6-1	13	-	CASIGPGAYEQYF	TGTGCCAGTATCGGGCCGGGAGCCTACGAGCAGTACTTC
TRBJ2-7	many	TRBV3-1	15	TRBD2	CASSPGTSGVYEQYF	TGTGCCAGCAGCCCGGGGACTAGCGGGGTCTACGAGCAGTACTTC
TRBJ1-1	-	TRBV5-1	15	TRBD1	CASSLQRTGGTEAFF	TGCGCCAGCAGCTTACAAAGGACAGGGGGCACTGAAGCTTTCTTT